Below are 22 T cell receptor beta chains sequenced from a single sample in a study of shared clonotypes between healthy human individuals. The table came from immunoSEQ multiplex PCR; TCRdb's copy has only in-frame clones and leaves some out. The table has about 470,000 clones, 79% seen once. The specimen sequenced was PBMCs. Every receptor here comes from a woman in her thirties or forties in good health. Some clones in this sample may be carry-over from other donors' samples.

The chain employs TRBV18 and TRBJ2-1; 10 bases match TRBD2. Trimming at V came to 2 bases and at J to 4 bases, leaving 2 bases not matched to a gene. CDR3 length: 15 amino acids. Germline V CDR1 and CDR2: KGHSH, LQKENI. CDR3 in amino acids: CASSPSGRAYNEQFF. CDR3 DNA: TGTGCCAGCTCACCAAGCGGGAGGGCTTACAATGAGCAGTTCTTC.

This clone has more than one count but fewer than ten. The chain carries TRBV6-1 and TRBJ2-5, with 9 bases identical to TRBD1. Trimming cost V 5 bases and J 4 bases; bases outside gene matches: 8. CDR1 MNHNS and CDR2 SASEGT come from the germline V gene. CDR3 size: 15 residues. CDR3 amino acids: CASSRDRVALETQYF. DNA of the CDR3: TGTGCCAGCAGTAGGGACAGGGTCGCGCTAGAGACCCAGTACTTC.

Regarding this clone: One end of the junction does not line up with germline, which may come from a read error. J is TRBJ2-5 and V is TRBV7-2; the D is unclear. The CDR3 is 11 amino acids. The germline V gene has CDR1 SGHTA and CDR2 FQGNSA. The CDR3 DNA sequence: TGTGCCAGCAGCTCAATAGAGACCCTGTACTTC. Protein: CASSSIETLYF.

The rearrangement links TRBV5-1 to TRBJ2-4; 11 bases are a match to TRBD2. The CDR3 is 15 amino acids. V lost 3 bases to trimming and J lost 8 bases; unmatched junction nucleotides: 7. Per germline, CDR1 SGHRS and CDR2 YFSETQ. The CDR3 coding sequence is TGCGCCAGCAGCTCCCTGACTAGCGGGACACACATTCAGTACTTC. Its protein is CASSSLTSGTHIQYF.

This clone is medium-sized (0.01 to 0.1%). At the DNA level, this CDR3 is encoded by other sequences in the same sample as well. The chain couples TRBV30 to TRBJ2-7; 9 bases fit TRBD2. Germline CDR1 GTSNPN, CDR2 SVGIG (reference sequence). V shed 0 bases and J 3 bases; nucleotides not matched to a gene: 6. The CDR3 is 15 residues long. The CDR3 region has the DNA TGTGCCTGGAGTGTACGGCGGGAGGGCTTCTACGAGCAGTACTTC. The encoded protein is CAWSVRREGFYEQYF.

The genes are TRBV29-1 and TRBJ1-1, with 8 bases matching TRBD1. Losses at the gene ends were 7 bases for V and 4 bases for J; bases not matched to a gene: 8. Germline-derived CDR1 and CDR2 are SQVTM and ANQGSEA. The CDR3 extends over 13 amino acids. The CDR3 reads CSDLTGVGTEAFF. The CDR3 DNA follows: TGCAGCGACCTGACAGGGGTTGGCACTGAAGCTTTCTTT.

This clone was seen just once. A read error may explain this, as a much larger clone is one base away. The J gene is TRBJ2-7, the V gene TRBV7-9, with TRBD2 matching over 9 bases. This CDR3 is built from 17 residues. CDR1 SEHNR and CDR2 FQNEAQ come from the germline V gene (reference sequence). V was pared by 1 base and J by 2 bases, with 9 bases of the junction left unmatched. CDR3 in DNA: TGTGCCAGCAGCTTAGTTTCGCTAGCGGGAACCCCCTACGAGCAGTACTTC. Its translation is CASSLVSLAGTPYEQYF. Complete variable domain (other parts from reference TRBV7-9 and TRBJ2-7): DTGVSQNPRHKITKRGQNVTFRCDPISEHNRLYWYRQTLGQGPEFLTYFQNEAQLEKSRLLSDRFSAERPKGSFSTLEIQRTEQGDSAMYLCASSLVSLAGTPYEQYFGPGTRLTVT.

The rearrangement joins TRBV7-2 to TRBJ2-1; D might be TRBD2 (5 bases). V was clipped by 1 base and J by 9 bases, with 10 bases between them. The CDR3 has 13 amino acids. The germline CDR1 and CDR2 sequences are SGHTA and FQGNSA. The CDR3 DNA reads TGTGCCAGCAGCTTAGGATTGCGGGCTGAGCAGTTCTTC. Translating gives CASSLGLRAEQFF.

The rearrangement joins TRBV5-1 to TRBJ2-2, with D possibly being TRBD1 or TRBD2 (5 bases each). Between the trimmed V and J ends, which lost 3 bases and 4 bases, there was a span of 13 bases. This CDR3 is 15 amino acids long. Germline assignment: CDR1 SGHRS and CDR2 YFSETQ. The CDR3 coding sequence is TGCGCCAGCAGCTCTCGGGACCGAATCACCGGGGAGCTGTTTTTT. Protein product: CASSSRDRITGELFF.

The chain joins TRBV7-2 to TRBJ2-5; TRBD2 agrees at 12 bases. From germline, CDR1 is SGHTA and CDR2 FQGNSA. CDR3 length equals 14 residues. The ends lost 5 bases at V and 4 bases at J; junction bases unmatched: 2. The CDR3 bases are TGTGCCAGCAGCCAGACTAGCGGGAGAGAGACCCAGTACTTC. Translation gives CASSQTSGRETQYF.

This sequence joins TRBV28 and TRBJ2-6; D remains unclear. Looked up from germline, CDR1 is MDHEN and CDR2 is SYDVKM. The CDR3 is 15 amino acids. Between the trimmed V and J ends, which lost 8 bases and 0 bases, there was a span of 11 bases. In DNA form, the CDR3 reads TGTGCCAGCTATTCCCCCGGCTCTGGGGCCAACGTCCTGACTTTC. Amino acids: CASYSPGSGANVLTF.

The rearrangement joins TRBV11-1 to TRBJ2-7, with TRBD1 matching 9 bases. Per the germline V gene, CDR1 is SGHAT and CDR2 is FQDESV (reference sequence). Losses at the gene ends were 5 bases for V and 4 bases for J; bases not matched to a gene: 9. The CDR3 has 15 residues. The CDR3 region is CASSLRSGQGYEQYF. CDR3 DNA: TGTGCCAGCAGCCTAAGATCGGGACAGGGATACGAGCAGTACTTC.

This clone turned up a few times. A read error may produce the germline difference seen at one junction end. The V and J genes are TRBV7-9 and TRBJ2-1; 7 nucleotides agree with TRBD2. CDR1 and CDR2 (germline): SEHNR, FQNEAQ (reference sequence). The CDR3 consists of 15 residues. The CDR3, as DNA: TGTGCCAGCAGATTAGGGCTAGCGGAGGCGAATGAGCAGTTCTTC. Protein product: CASRLGLAEANEQFF.

This clone appeared once. This chain joins TRBV4-1 and TRBJ2-5; the match to TRBD2 covers 15 bases. Germline trimming cut 3 bases from V and 8 bases from J; bases unmatched to any gene: 7. The CDR3 is 16 residues long. Looked up from germline, CDR1 is MGHRA and CDR2 is YSYEKL. DNA of the CDR3: TGCGCCAGCAGCCACCCCGGGACTAGCGGGGGGCCCACCCAGTACTTC. Protein sequence: CASSHPGTSGGPTQYF.

For this clone: An end of the junction does not agree with germline; a read error may underlie this. CDR3: CAAGGGTEAFF. CDR3 nucleotide sequence: TGCGCCGCAGGGGGGGGCACTGAAGCTTTCTTT. V and J are TRBV28 and TRBJ1-1; 7 bases are shared with TRBD1. Germline CDR1 is MDHEN and CDR2 is SYDVKM. The length of the CDR3 is 11 residues.

This clone showed up many times. The genes are TRBV2 and TRBJ2-3; the D is unclear. With 6 bases removed from V and 4 bases from J, the gap between germline ends came to 14 bases. The CDR3 is made up of 14 amino acids. Per the germline V gene, CDR1 is SNHLY and CDR2 is FYNNEI. The CDR3 loop is CASRGVFESDTQYF. The CDR3 region has the DNA TGTGCCAGCAGAGGCGTTTTCGAGTCAGATACGCAGTATTTT.

The chain employs TRBV19 and TRBJ2-2, with 11 nucleotides matching TRBD1. Germline CDR1 and CDR2: LNHDA and SQIVND (reference sequence). This CDR3 is 15 amino acids long. Losses at the gene ends were 6 bases for V and 6 bases for J; bases not matched to a gene: 6. DNA of the CDR3: TGTGCCAGTAGCCGGGGACAGGGGGAAGCCGGGGAGCTGTTTTTT. This gives the protein CASSRGQGEAGELFF.

This chain uses TRBV5-1 with TRBJ1-5; tentative D call: TRBD1 (5 bases). Germline V gene sequence: CDR1 SGHRS, CDR2 YFSETQ. The V end was cut by 4 bases, the J end by 2 bases, with 13 bases between. The CDR3 is made up of 15 amino acids. The CDR3 is CASSPGGGGNQPQHF. CDR3 sequence (DNA): TGCGCCAGCAGCCCCGGTGGGGGGGGCAATCAGCCCCAGCATTTT.

This clone came up once. The chain joins TRBV10-3 to TRBJ2-7; D is unclear. The CDR3 totals 14 residues. Between the trimmed V and J ends, which lost 0 bases and 3 bases, there was a span of 9 bases. Germline assignment: CDR1 ENHRY and CDR2 SYGVKD. The CDR3 protein is CAISESNHDYEQYF. CDR3 DNA sequence: TGTGCCATCAGTGAGTCGAATCACGACTACGAGCAGTACTTC.

A note on this clone: This CDR3 is also generated by other DNA sequences in the sample. The gene calls are TRBV4-3 and TRBJ2-1; 11 nucleotides align to TRBD2. Germline CDR1 is LGHNA and CDR2 is YSLEER. The CDR3 has 15 amino acids. Trimming removed 4 bases from V and 4 bases from J; junction bases left unmatched: 3. The CDR3 sequence: CASSPGLAVYNEQFF. CDR3 coding DNA: TGCGCCAGCAGCCCGGGACTAGCGGTGTACAATGAGCAGTTCTTC.

A remark on this clone: One base separates it from a far larger clone, so it is likely a read error. V is TRBV19 and J is TRBJ2-6, with TRBD1 identical over 7 bases. The CDR3 is made up of 17 amino acids. V lost 3 bases to trimming and J lost 0 bases; unmatched junction nucleotides: 5. Germline CDR1 reads LNHDA; CDR2 reads SQIVND (reference sequence). Here the CDR3 DNA reads TGTGCCAGTAGTATTTCTGGACAGGCCTCTGGGGCCAACGTCCTGACTTTC. It specifies CASSISGQASGANVLTF.

The V call is TRBV5-5, the J call TRBJ2-1; D gene unclear. The ends were cut back, 0 bases at V and 9 bases at J, with 10 bases in the middle. CDR1 and CDR2 from the germline V gene are SGHKS and YYEKEE (reference sequence). This CDR3 comprises 13 residues. CDR3 region: CASSLAPRFEQFF. The CDR3 DNA reads TGTGCCAGCAGCTTGGCCCCTAGGTTTGAGCAGTTCTTC.